The 9 T cell receptor beta chains presented below share a single source sample, sequenced in a study of blood T cell repertoires in COVID-19. Assay: immunoSEQ multiplex PCR; the TCRdb copy retains only in-frame clones and omits some. The data contain under 450,000 clones, more than 75% of them singletons. The material sequenced was PBMCs or T cells enriched from blood (not recorded which). Receptors were obtained from a man aged 30-40 years who had recovered from COVID-19.

This clone came up a few times. CDR3 in amino acids: CASSPTGLISGNTIYF. CDR3 coding DNA: TGTGCCAGCTCACCTACAGGTTTAATTTCTGGAAACACCATATATTTT. The V and J genes are TRBV18 and TRBJ1-3; TRBD1 might be the D (5 bases). V was cut by 3 bases and J by 1 base, with 13 bases left in between. Germline V gene sequence: CDR1 KGHSH, CDR2 LQKENI. The CDR3 runs 16 residues.

The chain links TRBV7-3 to TRBJ2-7, with TRBD2 identical over 8 bases. From germline, CDR1 is SGHTA and CDR2 FQGTGA. This CDR3 has 15 amino acids. J gave up 6 bases and V 1 base, and 8 bases lay outside the gene matches. The CDR3 loop reads CASSLSSGAVSEQYF. The CDR3 DNA follows: TGTGCCAGCAGCTTAAGTAGCGGGGCGGTCTCCGAGCAGTACTTC.

The chain has TRBV5-6 and TRBJ2-5; D unclear. The CDR3 is made up of 11 amino acids. V was shortened by 4 bases and J by 5 bases, with 6 bases between the two germline ends. Germline CDR1 and CDR2: SGHDT and YYEEEE. CDR3 sequence (DNA): TGTGCCAGCAGCCGGTGGGAGACCCAGTACTTC. The encoded protein is CASSRWETQYF.

With respect to this clone: The same CDR3 is also encoded by other DNA sequences in this sample. The CDR3 protein is CASSLVAGGSTDTQYF. CDR3 DNA: TGTGCCAGCAGCTTGGTGGCAGGTGGATCCACAGATACGCAGTATTTT. V is TRBV5-5 and J is TRBJ2-3; D call uncertain. CDR3 length equals 16 residues. V was clipped by 0 bases and J by 2 bases, with 13 bases between them. Germline assignment: CDR1 SGHKS and CDR2 YYEKEE (reference sequence).

The V call is TRBV6-5, the J call TRBJ2-3; TRBD1 agrees at 7 bases. In germline, CDR1 is MNHEY, CDR2 SVGAGI. Trimming removed 5 bases from V and 4 bases from J; junction bases left unmatched: 9. This CDR3 is built from 15 residues. The CDR3 DNA reads TGTGCCAGCAGTCGACTTGACAGGGAAGCAGATACGCAGTATTTT. Its protein product is CASSRLDREADTQYF.

The rearrangement joins TRBV7-6 to TRBJ2-3; 7 nucleotides align to TRBD2. Trimming took 6 bases from V and 4 from J; bases not matched to a gene: 7. Germline CDR1 reads SGHVS; CDR2 reads FNYEAQ. CDR3 length: 14 residues. CDR3 bases: TGTGCCAGCAGGCCCCACCTAGCGGCAGATACGCAGTATTTT. Protein: CASRPHLAADTQYF.

The sample holds one count of this clone. This chain connects TRBV5-5 to TRBJ2-5; 9 bases align to TRBD1. In germline, CDR1 is SGHKS, CDR2 YYEKEE (reference sequence). With V trimmed by 1 base and J by 2 bases, 3 bases remained unmatched. The CDR3 spans 15 residues. CDR3 nucleotides: TGTGCCAGCAGCTTGTGGGGACAGGGTCAAGAGACCCAGTACTTC. Amino acids: CASSLWGQGQETQYF.

The chain is built from TRBV5-1 and TRBJ1-2; D is perhaps TRBD1 (6 bases). V was shortened by 2 bases and J by 7 bases, with 15 bases between the two germline ends. The CDR3 runs 14 residues. Germline values: CDR1 SGHRS, CDR2 YFSETQ. CDR3 nucleotides: TGCGCCAGCAGCTTATCACGGGGGGCGCCTGGCTACACCTTC. Encoded protein: CASSLSRGAPGYTF.

V gene TRBV5-5 combines with J gene TRBJ2-2, with D possibly TRBD2 on 5 matching bases. Germline CDR1 reads SGHKS; CDR2 reads YYEKEE (reference sequence). CDR3 length: 12 amino acids. V dropped 1 base and J dropped 7 bases, with 5 bases sitting between them. The CDR3 loop is CASSLRGGELFF. CDR3 DNA sequence: TGTGCCAGCAGCTTGCGGGGCGGGGAGCTGTTTTTT.